This TCR beta chain was sequenced in a study of cytomegalovirus exposure and HLA in healthy donors. Background on the study: Early released data comprised around 80 million unique TCRs from HLA-typed donors.

Comments on this clone: The antigen remains unidentified.

V lost 6 bases and J lost 2; bases outside the gene matches: 5. This CDR3 comprises 14 residues. Germline CDR1 and CDR2: MNHEY and SVGAGI. 60 Vbeta and 13 Jbeta primers were used in PCR. TCRdb's copy holds only in-frame clones and misses some; the assay was immunoSEQ multiplex PCR. The sample contains 200,000 or so clones, 65% to 85% of which appear only once. Study observations and caveats: Highly shared sequence variants in one cluster were likely a sequencing artifact. In an earlier analysis, about 87% or about 30%: the productive usage of most TCR beta V segments. Cytomegalovirus status was reportedly diagnosed by the classifier with high specificity and sensitivity.

This chain links TRBV6-5 with TRBJ2-3; 7 positions match TRBD2. The material sequenced was PBMCs. The clonotype originates from a boy aged 2 to 10 in good health and CMV-seronegative. The CDR3 here is CASRTTSATDTQYF. The CDR3 DNA follows: TGTGCCAGCAGAACAACTAGCGCCACAGATACGCAGTATTTT.